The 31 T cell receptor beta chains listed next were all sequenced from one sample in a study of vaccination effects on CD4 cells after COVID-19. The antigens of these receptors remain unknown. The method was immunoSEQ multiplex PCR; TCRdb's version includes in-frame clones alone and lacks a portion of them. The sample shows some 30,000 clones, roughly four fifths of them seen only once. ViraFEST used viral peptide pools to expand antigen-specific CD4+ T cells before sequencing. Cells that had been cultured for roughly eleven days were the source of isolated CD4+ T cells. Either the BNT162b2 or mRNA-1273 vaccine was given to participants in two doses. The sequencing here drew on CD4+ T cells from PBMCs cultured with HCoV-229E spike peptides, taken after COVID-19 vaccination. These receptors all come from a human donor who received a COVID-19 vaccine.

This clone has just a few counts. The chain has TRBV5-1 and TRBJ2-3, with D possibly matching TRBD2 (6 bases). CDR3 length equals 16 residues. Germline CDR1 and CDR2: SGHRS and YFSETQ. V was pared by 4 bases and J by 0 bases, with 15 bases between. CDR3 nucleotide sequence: TGCGCCAGCAGCCCCTATGCTAGCGCTAGCACAGATACGCAGTATTTT. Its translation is CASSPYASASTDTQYF.

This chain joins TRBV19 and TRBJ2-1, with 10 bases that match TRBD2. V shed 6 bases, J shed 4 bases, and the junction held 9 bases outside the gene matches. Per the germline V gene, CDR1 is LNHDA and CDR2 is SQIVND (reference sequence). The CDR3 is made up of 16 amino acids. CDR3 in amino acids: CASRPSGRASYNEQFF. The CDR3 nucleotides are TGTGCCAGTAGACCGAGCGGGAGGGCCTCGTACAATGAGCAGTTCTTC.

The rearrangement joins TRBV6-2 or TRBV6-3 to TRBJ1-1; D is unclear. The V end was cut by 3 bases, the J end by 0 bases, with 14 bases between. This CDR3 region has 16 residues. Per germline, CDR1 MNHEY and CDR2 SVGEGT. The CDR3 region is CASSYGKFGLNTEAFF. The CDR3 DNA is TGTGCCAGCAGTTATGGGAAGTTCGGCCTGAACACTGAAGCTTTCTTT.

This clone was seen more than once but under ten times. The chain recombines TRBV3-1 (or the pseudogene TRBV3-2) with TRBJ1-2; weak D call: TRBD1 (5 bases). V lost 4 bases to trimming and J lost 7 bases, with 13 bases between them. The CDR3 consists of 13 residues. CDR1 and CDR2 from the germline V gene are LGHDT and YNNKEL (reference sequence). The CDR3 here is CASSPGTFSGYTF. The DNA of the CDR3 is TGTGCCAGCAGCCCCGGGACGTTCAGTGGCTACACCTTC.

DNA for the CDR3: TGTGCCAGCAGCCAGGGACAGGGTGGGGATCGTGAAAAACTGTTTTTT. The encoded protein is CASSQGQGGDREKLFF. The rearrangement uses TRBV3-1 (or the pseudogene TRBV3-2) and TRBJ1-4; 9 bases map to TRBD1. Germline loops: CDR1 LGHDT, CDR2 YNNKEL (reference sequence). After removal of 3 bases from V and 7 bases from J, the junction contained 9 bases not matched to a gene. The CDR3 extends over 16 amino acids.

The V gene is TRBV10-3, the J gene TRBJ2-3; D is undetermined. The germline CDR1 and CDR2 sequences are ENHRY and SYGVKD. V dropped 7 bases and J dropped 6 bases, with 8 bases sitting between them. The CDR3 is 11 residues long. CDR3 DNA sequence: TGTGCCATCACTGGCGAGGATACGCAGTATTTT. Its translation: CAITGEDTQYF.

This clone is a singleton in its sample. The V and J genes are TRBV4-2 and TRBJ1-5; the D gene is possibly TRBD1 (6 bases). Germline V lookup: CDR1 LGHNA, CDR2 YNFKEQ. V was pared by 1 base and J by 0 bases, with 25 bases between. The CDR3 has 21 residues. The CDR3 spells CASSQVSIASGTSYSNQPQHF. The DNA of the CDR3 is TGTGCCAGCAGCCAAGTATCGATCGCGTCGGGGACATCCTATAGCAATCAGCCCCAGCATTTT.

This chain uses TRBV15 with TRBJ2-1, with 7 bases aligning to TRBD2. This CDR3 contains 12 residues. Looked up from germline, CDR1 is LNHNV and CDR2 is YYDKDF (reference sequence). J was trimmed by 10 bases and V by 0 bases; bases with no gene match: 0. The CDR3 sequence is CATSREGGEQFF. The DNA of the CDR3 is TGTGCCACCAGCAGAGAGGGAGGGGAGCAGTTCTTC.

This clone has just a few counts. CDR3 amino acids: CASSQDSYSYEQYF. CDR3 bases: TGTGCCAGCAGCCAAGACTCCTACTCCTACGAGCAGTACTTC. The gene calls are TRBV3-1 (or the pseudogene TRBV3-2) and TRBJ2-7; D is ambiguous. CDR1 and CDR2 from the germline V gene are LGHDT and YNNKEL (reference sequence). The CDR3 covers 14 residues. The ends were cut back, 0 bases at V and 0 bases at J, with 6 bases in the middle.

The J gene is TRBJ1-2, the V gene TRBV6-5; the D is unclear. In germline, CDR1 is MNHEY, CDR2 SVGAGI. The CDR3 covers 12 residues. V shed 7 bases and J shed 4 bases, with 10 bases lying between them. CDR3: CASTRLSYGYTF. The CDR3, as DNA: TGTGCCAGCACGCGGTTAAGCTATGGCTACACCTTC.

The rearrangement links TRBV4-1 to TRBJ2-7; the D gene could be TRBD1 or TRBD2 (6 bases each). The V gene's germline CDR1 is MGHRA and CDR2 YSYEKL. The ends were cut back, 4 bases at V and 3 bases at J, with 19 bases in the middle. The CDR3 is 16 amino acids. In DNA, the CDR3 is TGCGCCAGCAGCCCAGGGTGGGGGGCCCTTATCTACGAGCAGTACTTC. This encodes CASSPGWGALIYEQYF.

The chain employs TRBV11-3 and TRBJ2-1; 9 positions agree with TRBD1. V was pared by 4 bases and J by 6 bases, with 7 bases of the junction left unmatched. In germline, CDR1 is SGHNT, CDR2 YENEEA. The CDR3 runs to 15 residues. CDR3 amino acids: CASSSGDRAGNEQFF. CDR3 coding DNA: TGTGCCAGCAGCTCGGGGGACAGGGCGGGCAATGAGCAGTTCTTC.

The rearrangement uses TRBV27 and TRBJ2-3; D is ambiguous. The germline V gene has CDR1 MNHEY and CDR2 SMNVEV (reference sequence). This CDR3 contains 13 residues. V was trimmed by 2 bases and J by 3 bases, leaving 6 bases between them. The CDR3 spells CASSLMGTDTQYF. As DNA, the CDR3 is TGTGCCAGCAGTTTAATGGGGACAGATACGCAGTATTTT.

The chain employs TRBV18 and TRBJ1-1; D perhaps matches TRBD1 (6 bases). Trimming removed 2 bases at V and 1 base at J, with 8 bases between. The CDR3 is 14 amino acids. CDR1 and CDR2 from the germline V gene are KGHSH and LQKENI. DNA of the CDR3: TGTGCCAGCTCACCAGGGACACAGAACACTGAAGCTTTCTTT. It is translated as CASSPGTQNTEAFF.

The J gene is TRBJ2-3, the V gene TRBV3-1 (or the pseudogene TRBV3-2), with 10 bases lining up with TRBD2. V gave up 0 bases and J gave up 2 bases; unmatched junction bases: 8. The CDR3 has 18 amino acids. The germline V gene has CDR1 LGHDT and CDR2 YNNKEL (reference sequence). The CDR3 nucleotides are TGTGCCAGCAGCCAAGATCTCATAGCGGGGGGTCTCACAGATACGCAGTATTTT. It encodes CASSQDLIAGGLTDTQYF.

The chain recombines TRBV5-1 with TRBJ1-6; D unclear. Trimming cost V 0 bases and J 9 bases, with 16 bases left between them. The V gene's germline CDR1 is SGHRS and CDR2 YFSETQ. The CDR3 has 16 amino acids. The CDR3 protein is CASSLALLRFSSPLHF. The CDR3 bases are TGCGCCAGCAGCTTGGCATTACTACGGTTTAGTTCACCCCTCCACTTT.

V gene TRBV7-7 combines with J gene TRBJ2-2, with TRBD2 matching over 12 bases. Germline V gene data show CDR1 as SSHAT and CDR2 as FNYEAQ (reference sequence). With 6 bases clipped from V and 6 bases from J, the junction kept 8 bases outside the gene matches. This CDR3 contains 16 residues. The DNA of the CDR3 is TGTGCCAGCAGTCGACTAGCGGGAGAGATTGCCGGGGAGCTGTTTTTT. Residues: CASSRLAGEIAGELFF.

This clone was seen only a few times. CDR3 DNA sequence: TGTGCCAGCAGTGAACCCGGGACTCGCTACGAGCAGTACTTC. Residues: CASSEPGTRYEQYF. The rearrangement joins TRBV2 to TRBJ2-7; the D gene is possibly TRBD2 (6 bases). Germline lookup yields CDR1 SNHLY and CDR2 FYNNEI. Trimming cost V 2 bases and J 3 bases, with 11 bases left between them. The CDR3 contains 14 residues.

The CDR3 spells CASSSTIPSTDTQYF. The CDR3 region has the DNA TGTGCCAGCAGCTCGACCATACCTAGCACAGATACGCAGTATTTT. The chain links TRBV14 to TRBJ2-3; D is uncertain. Germline CDR1 reads SGHDN; CDR2 reads FVKESK. Trimming shortened V by 5 bases and J by 0 bases, and 12 bases separated the two germline ends. This CDR3 region has 15 residues.

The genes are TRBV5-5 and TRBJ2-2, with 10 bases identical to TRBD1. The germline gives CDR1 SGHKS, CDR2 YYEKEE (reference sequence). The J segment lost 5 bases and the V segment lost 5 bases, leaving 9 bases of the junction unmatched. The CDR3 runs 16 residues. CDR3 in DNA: TGTGCCAGCAGACACCGACAGGGGGCGCTTACCGGGGAGCTGTTTTTT. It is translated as CASRHRQGALTGELFF.

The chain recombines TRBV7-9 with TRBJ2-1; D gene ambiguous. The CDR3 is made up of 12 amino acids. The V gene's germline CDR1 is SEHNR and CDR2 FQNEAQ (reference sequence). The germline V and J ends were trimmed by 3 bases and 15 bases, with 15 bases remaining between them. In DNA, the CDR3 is TGTGCCAGCAGCTTTACATCGAAAAGCCTGTTCTTC. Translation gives CASSFTSKSLFF.

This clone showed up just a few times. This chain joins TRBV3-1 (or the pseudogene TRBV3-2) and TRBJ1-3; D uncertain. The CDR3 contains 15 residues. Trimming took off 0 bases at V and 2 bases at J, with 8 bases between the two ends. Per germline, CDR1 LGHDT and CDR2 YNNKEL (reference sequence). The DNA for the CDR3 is TGTGCCAGCAGCCAAGATGCCTTGGCTGGAAACACCATATATTTT. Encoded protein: CASSQDALAGNTIYF.

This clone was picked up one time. The CDR3 region has the DNA TGTGCCAGCAGCGCTTCTAGCGGGAGTTCCGGCGAGCAGTACTTC. Amino acids: CASSASSGSSGEQYF. The chain uses TRBV9 and TRBJ2-7, with TRBD2 matching 10 bases. From germline, CDR1 is SGDLS and CDR2 YYNGEE. Trimming cost V 3 bases and J 6 bases; bases outside gene matches: 9. The CDR3 extends over 15 amino acids.

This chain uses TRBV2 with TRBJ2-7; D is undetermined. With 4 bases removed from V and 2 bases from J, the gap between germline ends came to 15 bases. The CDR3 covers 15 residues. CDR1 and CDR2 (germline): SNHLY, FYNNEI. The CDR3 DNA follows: TGTGCCAGCAGTGGGGTGGGTGGCCTTACCTACGAGCAGTACTTC. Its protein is CASSGVGGLTYEQYF. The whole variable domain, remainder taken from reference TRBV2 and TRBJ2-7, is EPEVTQTPSHQVTQMGQEVILRCVPISNHLYFYWYRQILGQKVEFLVSFYNNEISEKSEIFDDQFSVERPDGSNFTLKIRSTKLEDSAMYFCASSGVGGLTYEQYFGPGTRLTVT.

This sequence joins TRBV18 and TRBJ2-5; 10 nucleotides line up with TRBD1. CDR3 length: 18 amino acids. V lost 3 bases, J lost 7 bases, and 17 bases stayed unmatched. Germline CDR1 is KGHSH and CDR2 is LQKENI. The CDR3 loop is CASSPPGQGPGGGRTQYF. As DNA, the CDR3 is TGTGCCAGCTCACCTCCGGGACAGGGGCCCGGGGGGGGTCGGACCCAGTACTTC.

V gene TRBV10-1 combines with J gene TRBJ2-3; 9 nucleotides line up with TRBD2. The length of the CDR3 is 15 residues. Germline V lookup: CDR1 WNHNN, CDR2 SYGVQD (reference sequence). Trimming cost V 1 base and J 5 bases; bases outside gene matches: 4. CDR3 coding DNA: TGCGCCAGCAGTGAGTTGTTAGCGGGAGTAGATACGCAGTATTTT. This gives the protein CASSELLAGVDTQYF.

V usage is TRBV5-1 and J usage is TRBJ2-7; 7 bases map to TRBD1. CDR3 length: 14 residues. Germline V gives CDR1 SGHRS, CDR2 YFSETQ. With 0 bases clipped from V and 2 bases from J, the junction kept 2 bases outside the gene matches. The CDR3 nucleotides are TGCGCCAGCAGCTTGGGGGGACAGACCTACGAGCAGTACTTC. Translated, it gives CASSLGGQTYEQYF.

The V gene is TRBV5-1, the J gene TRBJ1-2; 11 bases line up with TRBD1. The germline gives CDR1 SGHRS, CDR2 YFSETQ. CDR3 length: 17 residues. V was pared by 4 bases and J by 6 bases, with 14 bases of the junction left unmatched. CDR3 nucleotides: TGCGCCAGCAGCCCCCGGGACAGGGGGGGTCCTCGGGATGGCTACACCTTC. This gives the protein CASSPRDRGGPRDGYTF.

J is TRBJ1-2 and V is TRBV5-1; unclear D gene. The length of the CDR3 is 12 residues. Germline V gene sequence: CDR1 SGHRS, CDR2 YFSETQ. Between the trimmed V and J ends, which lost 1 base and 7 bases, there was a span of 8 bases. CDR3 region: CASSLPDSGYTF. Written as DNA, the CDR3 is TGCGCCAGCAGCTTGCCGGATAGTGGCTACACCTTC.

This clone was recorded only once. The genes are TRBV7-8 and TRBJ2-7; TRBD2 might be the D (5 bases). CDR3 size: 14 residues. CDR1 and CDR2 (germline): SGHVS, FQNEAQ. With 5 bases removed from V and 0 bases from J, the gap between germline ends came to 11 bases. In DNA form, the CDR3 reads TGTGCCAGCAGCCCCGGACTCACCTCCTACGAGCAGTACTTC. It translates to CASSPGLTSYEQYF.

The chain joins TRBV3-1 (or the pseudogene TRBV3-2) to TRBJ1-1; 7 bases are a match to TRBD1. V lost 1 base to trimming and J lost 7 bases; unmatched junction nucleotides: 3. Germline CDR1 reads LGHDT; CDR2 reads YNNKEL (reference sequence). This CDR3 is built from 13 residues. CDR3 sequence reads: CASSQGGTVEAFF. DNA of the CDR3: TGTGCCAGCAGCCAAGGGGGGACAGTTGAAGCTTTCTTT.